This T cell receptor (beta chain) was identified in a study of T-cell memory formation after mild COVID-19. Study in general: Largely donor-specific TCR clusters were found.

This CDR3 spans 13 amino acids. Germline V gene lookup returns CDR1 SGHDN and CDR2 FVKESK. V lost 2 bases and J lost 4, with 7 bases in between. TCRdb called the 5' RACE reads again in MiXCR, with one record for every CDR3 protein. The sample shows roughly 130,000 distinct CDR3 sequences, approximately 17% of them seen only once. This clonotype originated in a man between 18 and 35 years old who had mild COVID-19 (a few samples of this study predate the infection). Cell type and time point are not known. The source material was PBMCs or a T cell subset sorted from them (not recorded which). This rearrangement joins TRBV14 to TRBJ2-3, with D possibly matching TRBD1 (5 bases). CDR3 DNA sequence: TGTGCCAGCAGCCAATGGGGCGCAGATACGCAGTATTTT. Its translation: CASSQWGADTQYF.